Listed here are 17 T cell receptor beta chains from one sample, sequenced in a study of identical twins. TCRdb reanalysed the 5' RACE reads using MiXCR and keeps one entry per CDR3 protein. In the table there are a few hundred thousand distinct CDR3 sequences, 15% of which are singletons. This same sample was also taken into another study, of yellow fever vaccine responses in identical twins.

Sequenced input: CD4+ T cells sorted from blood. The receptor set was obtained from a woman aged 18-29 years in good health.

This clonotype was found a few times. The chain combines TRBV11-3 with TRBJ2-1, with 8 bases fitting TRBD2. The V gene's germline CDR1 is SGHNT and CDR2 YENEEA. J was trimmed by 1 base and V by 2 bases; bases with no gene match: 4. This CDR3 is built from 16 residues. The CDR3 protein is CASSLQRETSYNEQFF. DNA for the CDR3: TGTGCCAGCAGCTTACAGCGGGAGACGTCCTACAATGAGCAGTTCTTC.

This clonotype has a handful of counts. The rearrangement links TRBV10-3 to TRBJ1-1; D might be TRBD1 (6 bases). V lost 5 bases to trimming and J lost 3 bases, with 13 bases between them. The CDR3 extends over 14 amino acids. Looked up from germline, CDR1 is ENHRY and CDR2 is SYGVKD. CDR3 coding DNA: TGTGCCATCAGTCGATCGGGGGGCGACACTGAAGCTTTCTTT. This sequence encodes CAISRSGGDTEAFF.

This clonotype was counted a single time. V usage is TRBV6-5 and J usage is TRBJ2-6; tentatively, D is TRBD2 (6 bases). This CDR3 is 17 amino acids long. The germline V gene has CDR1 MNHEY and CDR2 SVGAGI. Between the trimmed V and J ends, which lost 2 bases and 1 base, there was a span of 12 bases. CDR3 amino acids: CASSYGGTLSGANVLTF. In nucleotides, the CDR3 is TGTGCCAGCAGTTACGGGGGGACGTTGTCTGGGGCCAACGTCCTGACTTTC.

This clonotype has only a few counts. The V and J genes are TRBV10-3 and TRBJ1-4; perhaps TRBD1 as D (5 bases). This CDR3 has 13 amino acids. V was trimmed by 4 bases and J by 5 bases, leaving 8 bases between them. The germline V gene encodes CDR1 ENHRY and CDR2 SYGVKD. CDR3 amino acids: CAISGGENEKLFF. The CDR3 DNA is TGTGCCATCAGTGGAGGGGAAAATGAAAAACTGTTTTTT.

This clonotype has only a few counts. The V and J genes are TRBV18 and TRBJ2-7; D uncertain. Germline CDR1 reads KGHSH; CDR2 reads LQKENI. Trimming removed 1 base at V and 4 bases at J, with 20 bases between. The CDR3 length is 17 residues. CDR3 DNA: TGTGCCAGCTCACCACTCTCCGGCCAGCTAACCCGTTACGAGCAGTACTTC. This translates into CASSPLSGQLTRYEQYF.

In this sample, this clonotype turned up many times. This rearrangement joins TRBV2 to TRBJ2-3, with D maybe TRBD1 (6 bases). This CDR3 comprises 15 residues. Germline values: CDR1 SNHLY, CDR2 FYNNEI. The V end was cut by 6 bases, the J end by 0 bases, with 13 bases between. The CDR3 coding sequence is TGTGCCAGCAGAGATCAGGGGTCTAGCACAGATACGCAGTATTTT. Translated, it gives CASRDQGSSTDTQYF.

The gene calls are TRBV29-1 and TRBJ2-1; the match to TRBD2 covers 9 bases. J lost 5 bases, V lost 7 bases, and 9 bases had no gene match. Germline V lookup: CDR1 SQVTM, CDR2 ANQGSEA. This CDR3 is 14 amino acids long. The CDR3 here is CSGSGLARNNEQFF. CDR3 nucleotide sequence: TGCAGCGGGTCGGGACTAGCTCGTAACAATGAGCAGTTCTTC.

The table lists this clonotype with a few counts. The J gene is TRBJ1-2, the V gene TRBV3-1; D is unclear. The CDR3 has 13 residues. With 3 bases removed from V and 4 bases from J, the gap between germline ends came to 9 bases. The germline gives CDR1 LGHDT, CDR2 YNNKEL (reference sequence). The CDR3 sequence is CASSQGLVYGYTF. The CDR3 nucleotides read TGTGCCAGCAGCCAGGGGTTGGTCTATGGCTACACCTTC.

This clonotype has more than one count but fewer than ten. This chain uses TRBV14 with TRBJ1-6; the D gene is possibly TRBD1 (5 bases). This CDR3 spans 15 amino acids. V lost 1 base to trimming and J lost 7 bases, with 11 bases between them. Germline V lookup: CDR1 SGHDN, CDR2 FVKESK. The DNA for the CDR3 is TGTGCCAGCAGCCAAGGCGGGACGACCAATTCACCCCTCCACTTT. It yields the protein CASSQGGTTNSPLHF.

This clonotype was recorded many times. The chain employs TRBV7-9 and TRBJ1-5; a possible D gene is TRBD1 (5 bases). V lost 1 base to trimming and J lost 3 bases, with 10 bases between them. CDR1 is SEHNR and CDR2 is FQNEAQ in the germline V gene (reference sequence). This CDR3 contains 15 residues. CDR3: CASSLDVGHNQPQHF. CDR3 nucleotides: TGTGCCAGCAGCTTAGATGTCGGACACAATCAGCCCCAGCATTTT.

This clonotype came up once. The chain carries TRBV29-1 and TRBJ1-2; no definite D call. CDR3 length: 12 residues. Germline CDR1 SQVTM, CDR2 ANQGSEA. Trimming stripped 4 bases from V and 2 bases from J, with 8 bases between. The CDR3 DNA is TGCAGCGTTGTTTCCGGGAACTATGGCTACACCTTC. It yields the protein CSVVSGNYGYTF.

The rearrangement uses TRBV2 and TRBJ1-5, with 9 bases matching TRBD1. CDR1 and CDR2 (germline): SNHLY, FYNNEI. The CDR3 spans 15 residues. The junction had 5 bases not matched to a gene; V was cut back by 4 bases and J by 4 bases. CDR3 nucleotide sequence: TGTGCCAGCAGTGTAGGACAGGGGAAAAATCAGCCCCAGCATTTT. This sequence encodes CASSVGQGKNQPQHF.

This clonotype came up many times. The rearrangement joins TRBV7-9 to TRBJ2-5, with unresolved D. The V gene lost 5 bases and the J gene lost 5 bases, with 15 bases spanning the gap. Germline V gene data show CDR1 as SEHNR and CDR2 as FQNEAQ (reference sequence). The CDR3 is made up of 14 amino acids. The CDR3 region is CASSHSPPWETQYF. The CDR3 coding sequence is TGTGCCAGCAGCCATTCACCGCCGTGGGAGACCCAGTACTTC.

This clonotype turned up a few times. The chain recombines TRBV7-9 with TRBJ2-4; D is uncertain. Germline CDR1 SEHNR, CDR2 FQNEAQ (reference sequence). This CDR3 has 13 residues. Between the trimmed V and J ends, which lost 5 bases and 5 bases, there was a span of 10 bases. CDR3 in amino acids: CASSESHENIQYF. CDR3 sequence (DNA): TGTGCCAGCAGCGAATCCCACGAAAACATTCAGTACTTC.

V and J are TRBV28 and TRBJ1-1, with D perhaps TRBD1 (6 bases). The CDR3 has 15 residues. The V end was cut by 6 bases, the J end by 5 bases, with 19 bases between. Germline V lookup: CDR1 MDHEN, CDR2 SYDVKM. The chain's CDR3 is CASRPHTGLGTEAFF. In DNA, the CDR3 is TGTGCCAGCAGACCACATACAGGGCTGGGGACTGAAGCTTTCTTT.

This clonotype was counted between two and nine times. The chain links TRBV18 to TRBJ2-5; 8 positions agree with TRBD1. J lost 4 bases, V lost 4 bases, and 8 bases had no gene match. CDR1 and CDR2 from the germline V gene are KGHSH and LQKENI. The CDR3 covers 15 residues. CDR3 in amino acids: CASSRTTGVGETQYF. In nucleotides, the CDR3 is TGTGCCAGCTCACGAACGACAGGGGTCGGAGAGACCCAGTACTTC.

The chain recombines TRBV7-3 with TRBJ2-7; 13 bases are shared with TRBD2. CDR1 is SGHTA and CDR2 is FQGTGA in the germline V gene. Trimming removed 5 bases from V and 4 bases from J; junction bases left unmatched: 14. The CDR3 is 18 amino acids. CDR3 bases: TGTGCCAGCAGCATTACTAGCGGGAGGGCGCGAGCTCTGTACGAGCAGTACTTC. Encoded protein: CASSITSGRARALYEQYF.